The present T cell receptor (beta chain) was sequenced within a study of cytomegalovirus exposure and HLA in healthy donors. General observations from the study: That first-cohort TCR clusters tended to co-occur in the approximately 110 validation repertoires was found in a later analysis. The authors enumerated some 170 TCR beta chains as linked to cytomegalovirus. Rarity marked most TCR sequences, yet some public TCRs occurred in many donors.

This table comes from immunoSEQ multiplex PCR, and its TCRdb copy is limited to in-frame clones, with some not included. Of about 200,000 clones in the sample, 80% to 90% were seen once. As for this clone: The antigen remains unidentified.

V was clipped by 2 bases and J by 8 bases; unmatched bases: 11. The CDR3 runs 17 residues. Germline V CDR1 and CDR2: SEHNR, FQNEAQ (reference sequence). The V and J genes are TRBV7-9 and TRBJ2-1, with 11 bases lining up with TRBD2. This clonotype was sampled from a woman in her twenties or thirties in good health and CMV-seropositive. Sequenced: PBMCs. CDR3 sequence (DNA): TGTGCCAGCAGCTTACCCGTAGGGGTAGCGGGAGGGTATGAGCAGTTCTTC. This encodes CASSLPVGVAGGYEQFF.